The next 9 T cell receptor beta chains were all read from a single sample in a study of identical twins. TCRdb ran MiXCR on the 5' RACE reads and lists one entry per CDR3 protein. The table lists about 530,000 distinct CDR3 sequences, nearly 15% of them singletons. This sample also appeared in a second study, on yellow fever vaccine responses in identical twins.

Source material: CD4+ T cells sorted from blood. These receptors came from a woman between 18 and 30 years old in good health.

This clonotype was counted between two and nine times. The chain joins TRBV4-1 to TRBJ1-5; D is undetermined. The V gene's germline CDR1 is MGHRA and CDR2 YSYEKL. The CDR3 contains 15 residues. Trimming removed 0 bases from V and 4 bases from J, with 10 bases in between. The CDR3 region is CASSQDGRTNQPQHF. CDR3 bases: TGCGCCAGCAGCCAAGATGGCCGGACGAATCAGCCCCAGCATTTT.

J is TRBJ1-3 and V is TRBV4-2; unclear D gene. V shed 2 bases and J shed 0 bases, with 11 bases lying between them. Germline V lookup: CDR1 LGHNA, CDR2 YNFKEQ. CDR3 length: 16 residues. The CDR3 sequence is CASSQTRARSGNTIYF. DNA of the CDR3: TGTGCCAGCAGCCAAACACGGGCCCGCTCTGGAAACACCATATATTTT.

The genes are TRBV20-1 and TRBJ2-7; 9 bases align to TRBD2. The CDR3 contains 14 residues. The germline V gene has CDR1 DFQATT and CDR2 SNEGSKA (reference sequence). J was trimmed by 2 bases and V by 1 base; bases with no gene match: 3. The CDR3 sequence is CSARVAGGPYEQYF. As DNA, the CDR3 is TGCAGTGCTAGAGTGGCGGGAGGGCCCTACGAGCAGTACTTC.

This clonotype was counted a few times. The chain employs TRBV29-1 and TRBJ1-1; unclear D gene. The CDR3 length is 12 residues. The germline gives CDR1 SQVTM, CDR2 ANQGSEA. CDR3 region: CSAQHVYTEAFF. The CDR3 nucleotides read TGCAGTGCACAGCACGTTTACACTGAAGCTTTCTTT.

The J gene is TRBJ2-5, the V gene TRBV21-1. TRBV21-1 is designated a pseudogene. This CDR3 is 14 amino acids long. DNA for the CDR3: TGTGCCAGCAGCAAAGTTGGGCAACAAGAGACCCAGTACTTC. Residues: CASSKVGQQETQYF.

The chain couples TRBV5-1 to TRBJ2-2, with unresolved D. This CDR3 has 14 amino acids. V was clipped by 1 base and J by 4 bases, with 8 bases between them. CDR1 and CDR2 from the germline V gene are SGHRS and YFSETQ. This chain's CDR3 is CASSLLLATGELFF. CDR3 nucleotides: TGCGCCAGCAGCTTGTTATTAGCCACCGGGGAGCTGTTTTTT.

This chain uses TRBV5-5 with TRBJ2-7, with D unclear. The germline V gene encodes CDR1 SGHKS and CDR2 YYEKEE (reference sequence). This CDR3 is 12 amino acids long. V was shortened by 3 bases and J by 3 bases, with 7 bases between the two germline ends. The CDR3 DNA sequence: TGTGCCAGCAGCTATTCAGGCTACGAGCAGTACGTC. It specifies CASSYSGYEQYV.

This clonotype was counted between two and nine times. The rearrangement joins TRBV3-1 to TRBJ1-1; D gene ambiguous. V dropped 1 base and J dropped 4 bases, with 13 bases sitting between them. The CDR3 extends over 15 amino acids. CDR1 is LGHDT, CDR2 YNNKEL, per germline (reference sequence). DNA for the CDR3: TGTGCCAGCAGCCAAGGGGCGGTTTTGGGCACTGAAGCTTTCTTT. Translating it yields CASSQGAVLGTEAFF.

This clonotype was counted between two and nine times. The chain combines TRBV12-3 or TRBV12-4 with TRBJ1-6; no definite D call. The CDR3 has 14 residues. V was shortened by 5 bases and J by 8 bases, with 13 bases between the two germline ends. In DNA form, the CDR3 reads TGTGCCAGCAGTGATACAGCGTCCCATTCACCCCTCCACTTT. It is translated as CASSDTASHSPLHF.